This T cell receptor (beta chain) emerged from a study of PD-1 blockade in classical Hodgkin lymphoma. Study-wide findings and caveats: Causes of the repertoire differences remain undefined, possibly disease activity or prior therapy.

Libraries were prepared by immunoSEQ multiplex PCR; TCRdb keeps only in-frame clonotypes and omits some of them. The table has fewer than 35,000 clones, roughly nine tenths seen once; the top ten hold roughly 0.44%. V trimming: 1 base; J trimming: 6 bases; junction bases outside the gene matches: 3. The CDR3 runs 14 residues. Germline-derived CDR1 and CDR2 are SNHLY and FYNNEI. Specified time point: cycle 4 day 1 (C4D1), after five to seven weeks of nivolumab. Following autologous stem cell transplantation, relapse occurred in every patient, and exposure to brentuximab vedotin varied. Negative magnetic selection isolated CD4+ T cells from thawed PBMCs. About this clone: What it binds is not known.

The V gene is TRBV2, the J gene TRBJ2-4, with TRBD2 identical over 7 bases. The input for sequencing was CD4+ T cells from blood, taken before the fourth cycle of nivolumab. This clonotype was sampled from a human donor with classical Hodgkin lymphoma. Written as DNA, the CDR3 is TGTGCCAGCAGTGAAGGCTGGGGGGGAAACATTCAGTACTTC. Encoded protein: CASSEGWGGNIQYF.